This T cell receptor beta chain originates from a study of blood T cell repertoires in COVID-19. The CDR3 length is 17 residues. Trimming took off 3 bases at V and 0 bases at J, with 17 bases between the two ends. CDR1 and CDR2 (germline): KGHSH, LQKENI. Measured with immunoSEQ multiplex PCR; TCRdb has only the in-frame clones, and not every one. The data hold 200,000 to 250,000 clones, with roughly 80% observed a single time. Source material: peripheral blood. The source is an elderly woman with acute or convalescent COVID-19. The chain employs TRBV18 and TRBJ1-1, with D tentatively TRBD1 (6 bases). CDR3 loop: CASSPKNSRGMNTEAFF. The DNA of the CDR3 is TGTGCCAGCTCACCTAAGAACTCCAGGGGTATGAACACTGAAGCTTTCTTT.